This T cell receptor beta chain was retrieved from a study of post-analysis software for immune sequencing data (dated by TCRdb to the mid-2010s). About the investigation overall: Recorded disease courses included relapsing-remitting, secondary progressive and progressive-relapsing multiple sclerosis, with some patients lacking subtype annotation. Patient repertoires were compared against 10 to 12 previously published healthy control repertoires from donors aged roughly 6 to 25 years. A subset of samples was prepared in parallel using single-end sample barcoding, then pooled and co-amplified after Illumina adapter ligation. Findings and caveats that apply to the study as a whole: Multiple sclerosis patients had significantly lower normalized Chao1 diversity than controls, a result that suggests substantial peripheral T-cell clonal expansion. Strong co-clustering of samples prepared in the same batch was shown by direct clustering with F measure, prompting a batch-effect correction. The multiple sclerosis patient group was slightly younger than the control group. Patients showed significantly higher frequencies than controls for roughly five TRBV segments, among them TRBV5-6, TRBV5-1 and TRBV20-1.

Library preparation was by PCR. Sequencing took place on an Illumina HiSeq 2500. To reduce PCR and sequencing biases, unique molecular identifiers were built into the TCR beta cDNA libraries. Every 1 to 10 million input T cells yielded 500,000 or so cDNA molecules, meaning each molecule approximated one T cell. The patient libraries were prepared and sequenced with the same protocol used for the earlier healthy control dataset. Samples belonging to the same batch were prepared together, multiplexed and sequenced on a shared HiSeq lane. Processing in the source paper ran as follows. Raw barcoded reads were processed with MIGEC, and single-read molecular identifier groups were discarded before consensus assembly and CDR3 extraction. Clonotype tables were post-analysed with VDJtools, and diversity was normalized by down-sampling all datasets to the smallest sample size. In repertoire overlap clustering, CDR3 amino acid sequences, but not nucleotide sequences, were matched to correct batch-related cross-sample contamination. TCRdb reprocessed the public reads (quality trimming at Q25 with fastp, clone calling with MiXCR) and kept in-frame beta chains. Merged by CDR3 protein, the rows form single entries marked with the most common genes and DNA. TCRdb, not the original authors, processed these V and J calls. Recorded for this sample are approximately 630,000 distinct CDR3 sequences; approximately 60% of them occurred a single time. The top ten hold about 11% of the sample.

On this clonotype: The specificity of this receptor is unknown. Base qualities are not recorded, but no much larger clone differs from it by a single base.

TCR beta repertoires were profiled from peripheral blood of approximately 13 young patients with multiple sclerosis to demonstrate the VDJtools post-analysis software. The multiple sclerosis patients were children and adolescents ranging in age from roughly 6 to 15 years. The germline ends are 12 bases apart after V is trimmed by 3 bases and J by 0 bases. CDR3 length: 15 amino acids, cysteine to phenylalanine. Only CDR3 DNA remains: 45 bases, in frame from the first base. What was sequenced was blood. The receptor was isolated from a girl aged 2-9 years with multiple sclerosis. Recombination connected TRBV12-3 or TRBV12-4 to TRBJ2-7; possibly the D gene is TRBD2, per 5 matching bases. The DNA reads TGTGCCAGCAGTTTCGAGAGGGCAAACTCCTACGAGCAGTACTTC. Its coded protein is CASSFERANSYEQYF.